The clone carrying this T cell receptor beta chain was counted many times. Antigen specificity is unknown. TCRdb re-called the 5' RACE reads with MiXCR, one entry per CDR3 protein. Found here are about 460,000 distinct CDR3 sequences, approximately 5% of them singletons; the top ten hold roughly 3.5%. The sample belongs to a study of CD8 T cells in ankylosing spondylitis. General study findings and limits: Under 10 highly homologous variants formed a TCR beta motif that appeared characteristic of ankylosing spondylitis blood.

The CDR3 spans 13 residues. In germline, CDR1 is SGHTA, CDR2 FQGNSA. V was cut by 1 base and J by 4 bases, with 7 bases left in between. V is TRBV7-2 and J is TRBJ2-5; D might be TRBD2 (5 bases). The origin of this receptor is a male donor with ankylosing spondylitis. Sequencing used blood, either unsorted or a sorted T cell fraction (not recorded which). This CDR3 is CASSLVRGETQYF. CDR3 nucleotide sequence: TGTGCCAGCAGCTTAGTTCGGGGAGAGACCCAGTACTTC.